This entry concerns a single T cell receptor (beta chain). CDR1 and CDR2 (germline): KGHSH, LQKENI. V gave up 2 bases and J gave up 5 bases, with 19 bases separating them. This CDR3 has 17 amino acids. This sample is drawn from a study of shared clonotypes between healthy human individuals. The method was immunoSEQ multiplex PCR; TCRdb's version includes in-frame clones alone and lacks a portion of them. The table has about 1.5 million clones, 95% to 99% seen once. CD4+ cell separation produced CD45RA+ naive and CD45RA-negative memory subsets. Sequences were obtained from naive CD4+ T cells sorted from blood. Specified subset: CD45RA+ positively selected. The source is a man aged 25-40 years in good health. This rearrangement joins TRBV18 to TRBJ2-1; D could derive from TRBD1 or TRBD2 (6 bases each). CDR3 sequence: CASSPNQPGAGNNEQFF. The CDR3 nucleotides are TGTGCCAGCTCACCAAATCAGCCGGGGGCAGGGAACAATGAGCAGTTCTTC. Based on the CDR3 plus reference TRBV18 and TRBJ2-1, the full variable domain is NAGVMQNPRHLVRRRGQEARLRCSPMKGHSHVYWYRQLPEEGLKFMVYLQKENIIDESGMPKERFSAEFPKEGPSILRIQQVVRGDSAAYFCASSPNQPGAGNNEQFFGPGTRLTVL.